Shown below are 32 T cell receptor beta chains from a single sample sequenced in a study of human T cells and chemical hapten exposure. As for time point: pre-sensitization, week 0. Treatment defined: therapeutic diphenylcyclopropenone sensitization with weekly scalp DPC. One entry per CDR3 protein, called by TCRdb with MiXCR from the RACE reads. The table shows about 260,000 distinct CDR3 sequences, with about 8.6% occurring only once. The source was whole blood, collected in connection with sensitization to the hapten diphenylcyclopropenone (DPC). The receptors originated from a woman aged 40 to 50 with alopecia areata. Some clones in this sample may be carry-over from other donors' samples.

The chain carries TRBV5-1 and TRBJ2-5; D ambiguous. Per the germline V gene, CDR1 is SGHRS and CDR2 is YFSETQ. Between the trimmed V and J ends, which lost 1 base and 0 bases, there was a span of 10 bases. The CDR3 is made up of 15 amino acids. CDR3: CASSLYGQYQETQYF. The CDR3 DNA reads TGCGCCAGCAGCTTGTATGGGCAGTACCAAGAGACCCAGTACTTC.

This clonotype was counted only a few times. The chain combines TRBV5-1 with TRBJ2-3; weak D call: TRBD1 (5 bases). Germline V gives CDR1 SGHRS, CDR2 YFSETQ. Trimming cost V 4 bases and J 0 bases, with 12 bases left between them. The CDR3 runs 15 residues. The CDR3 is CASSVGQVSTDTQYF. DNA for the CDR3: TGCGCCAGCAGCGTAGGACAAGTGAGCACAGATACGCAGTATTTT.

Of note for this clonotype: A read error may be the cause here, since a much bigger clone is one base away. The chain joins TRBV6-4 to TRBJ2-1, with 14 bases fitting TRBD2. V was pared by 2 bases and J by 9 bases, with 0 bases of the junction left unmatched. The CDR3 has 14 residues. The germline gives CDR1 MRHNA, CDR2 SNTAGT. This CDR3 is CASSDGTSGSEQFF. CDR3 sequence (DNA): TGTGCCAGCAGTGACGGGACTAGCGGGAGTGAGCAGTTCTTC.

This clonotype was seen a few times. This chain joins TRBV7-9 and TRBJ1-1; 8 nucleotides line up with TRBD1. With 5 bases clipped from V and 11 bases from J, the junction kept 16 bases outside the gene matches. This CDR3 is 15 amino acids long. Germline V gene data show CDR1 as SEHNR and CDR2 as FQNEAQ (reference sequence). CDR3: CASSRYGQGGVDAFF. CDR3 sequence (DNA): TGTGCCAGCAGCCGCTATGGACAGGGAGGAGTTGATGCTTTCTTT.

In this sample, this clonotype turned up a few times. The rearrangement links TRBV20-1 to TRBJ1-2; TRBD1 matches at 11 bases. The germline CDR1 and CDR2 sequences are DFQATT and SNEGSKA (reference sequence). V trimming: 0 bases; J trimming: 7 bases; junction bases outside the gene matches: 7. This CDR3 has 15 residues. CDR3 protein: CSARDGTGGSSGYTF. Written as DNA, the CDR3 is TGCAGTGCTAGAGATGGGACAGGGGGTTCCTCTGGCTACACCTTC.

In its sample, this clonotype was seen a few times. The CDR3 reads CSARPGGRANEQYF. The CDR3 bases are TGCAGTGCCCGACCAGGCGGGAGGGCCAACGAGCAGTACTTC. J is TRBJ2-7 and V is TRBV20-1, with TRBD2 matching over 9 bases. In germline, CDR1 is DFQATT, CDR2 SNEGSKA (reference sequence). The CDR3 covers 14 residues. The ends lost 6 bases at V and 5 bases at J; junction bases unmatched: 11.

This chain's CDR3 is CSAYGDSSHEQYF. For the CDR3, the DNA is TGCAGTGCTTACGGGGACAGCAGTCACGAGCAGTACTTC. The chain joins TRBV20-1 to TRBJ2-7; 7 bases line up with TRBD1. The CDR3 runs 13 residues. Germline CDR1 reads DFQATT; CDR2 reads SNEGSKA (reference sequence). With V trimmed by 5 bases and J by 5 bases, 9 bases remained unmatched.

This clonotype was seen at least ten times. The J gene is TRBJ2-3, the V gene TRBV9, with 10 bases fitting TRBD1. The V gene's germline CDR1 is SGDLS and CDR2 YYNGEE. The CDR3 sequence is 15 residues long. V shed 4 bases, J shed 4 bases, and the junction held 6 bases outside the gene matches. CDR3 amino acids: CASSLGQGGSDTQYF. CDR3 sequence (DNA): TGTGCCAGCAGCCTAGGACAGGGGGGGTCAGATACGCAGTATTTT. Full variable domain (outside the CDR3, taken from reference TRBV9 and TRBJ2-3): DSGVTQTPKHLITATGQRVTLRCSPRSGDLSVYWYQQSLDQGLQFLIQYYNGEERAKGNILERFSAQQFPDLHSELNLSSLELGDSALYFCASSLGQGGSDTQYFGPGTRLTVL.

The rearrangement uses TRBV27 and TRBJ1-5; 7 bases fit TRBD1. Germline CDR1 MNHEY, CDR2 SMNVEV (reference sequence). Trimming at V came to 2 bases and at J to 3 bases, leaving 4 bases not matched to a gene. The CDR3 runs 15 residues. CDR3 in amino acids: CASSLQGVANQPQHF. The CDR3 coding sequence is TGTGCCAGCAGTTTACAGGGGGTAGCCAATCAGCCCCAGCATTTT.

In its sample, this clonotype was seen a few times. This sequence joins TRBV28 and TRBJ2-7, with D possibly being TRBD2 (5 bases). The CDR3 has 15 amino acids. The germline V gene encodes CDR1 MDHEN and CDR2 SYDVKM. Trimming took off 5 bases at V and 2 bases at J, with 16 bases between the two ends. The CDR3 sequence is CASSPTFPGTYEQYF. CDR3 coding DNA: TGTGCCAGCAGTCCGACTTTTCCCGGGACCTACGAGCAGTACTTC.

V and J are TRBV7-2 and TRBJ1-1; tentative D call: TRBD1 (5 bases). This CDR3 contains 17 residues. Trimming took 1 base from V and 1 from J, leaving 16 bases between them. Germline assignment: CDR1 SGHTA and CDR2 FQGNSA. The CDR3 loop reads CASSLVWLGGGNTEAFF. The CDR3 coding sequence is TGTGCCAGCAGCTTAGTGTGGCTCGGGGGAGGGAACACTGAAGCTTTCTTT. Full variable domain (missing parts from reference TRBV7-2 and TRBJ1-1): GAGVSQSPSNKVTEKGKDVELRCDPISGHTALYWYRQSLGQGLEFLIYFQGNSAPDKSGLPSDRFSAERTGGSVSTLTIQRTQQEDSAVYLCASSLVWLGGGNTEAFFGQGTRLTVV.

This clonotype was seen ten or more times. This chain uses TRBV24-1 with TRBJ2-2; D gene uncertain. CDR1 is KGHDR and CDR2 is SFDVKD in the germline V gene. V was clipped by 4 bases and J by 1 base, with 12 bases between them. The CDR3 consists of 16 residues. The CDR3 nucleotides are TGTGCCACCAGTGACACCTCCGGACGGAACACCGGGGAGCTGTTTTTT. Encoded protein: CATSDTSGRNTGELFF.

This clonotype was recorded a few times. The genes are TRBV11-2 and TRBJ2-1; D perhaps matches TRBD2 (6 bases). This CDR3 spans 13 amino acids. CDR1 is SGHAT, CDR2 FQNNGV, per germline. Trimming removed 0 bases from V and 7 bases from J, with 7 bases in between. Written as DNA, the CDR3 is TGTGCCAGCAGCTTAGAACTAGCAAATGAGCAGTTCTTC. Its translation: CASSLELANEQFF.

This clonotype was counted a few times. V and J are TRBV5-1 and TRBJ2-3; D might be TRBD1 or TRBD2, each matching 5 bases. V gave up 4 bases and J gave up 7 bases, with 16 bases separating them. This CDR3 spans 14 amino acids. Germline V gene sequence: CDR1 SGHRS, CDR2 YFSETQ. CDR3 in amino acids: CASSIGDPQNTQYF. CDR3 bases: TGCGCCAGCAGCATCGGGGACCCGCAGAATACGCAGTATTTT.

At least ten counts were recorded for this clonotype. The chain recombines TRBV7-9 with TRBJ1-5; D remains unclear. V lost 0 bases and J 7 bases, leaving 10 bases between the germline ends. Germline CDR1 and CDR2: SEHNR and FQNEAQ (reference sequence). This CDR3 has 14 residues. The CDR3 sequence: CASSLAWGGQPQHF. As DNA, the CDR3 is TGTGCCAGCAGCTTAGCATGGGGAGGCCAGCCCCAGCATTTT.

This clonotype was recorded many times. J is TRBJ2-3 and V is TRBV9, with TRBD2 identical over 10 bases. V lost 1 base to trimming and J lost 4 bases; unmatched junction nucleotides: 12. The CDR3 has 18 residues. CDR1 SGDLS and CDR2 YYNGEE come from the germline V gene. The CDR3 nucleotides read TGTGCCAGCAGCGTAACCAGCGGGAGGGCCGGGATGGCAGATACGCAGTATTTT. This gives the protein CASSVTSGRAGMADTQYF.

Only a few counts were recorded for this clonotype. The chain has TRBV24-1 and TRBJ2-1, with 8 bases matching TRBD1. CDR1 is KGHDR, CDR2 SFDVKD, per germline. Trimming removed 0 bases from V and 9 bases from J; junction bases left unmatched: 6. The length of the CDR3 is 15 residues. The CDR3 loop is CATSDLPQGASEQFF. The CDR3 DNA follows: TGTGCCACCAGTGATTTGCCCCAGGGGGCGAGTGAGCAGTTCTTC.

The chain combines TRBV6-1 with TRBJ2-7; the D gene is possibly TRBD1 (6 bases). V lost 5 bases and J lost 7, with 18 bases in between. The CDR3 extends over 14 amino acids. The germline V gene encodes CDR1 MNHNS and CDR2 SASEGT. The CDR3 spells CASSPQGISWEQYF. The CDR3 DNA reads as TGTGCCAGCAGTCCTCAGGGGATTTCTTGGGAGCAGTACTTC.

In its sample, this clonotype was seen many times. The gene calls are TRBV27 and TRBJ2-1; the D call may be TRBD1 or TRBD2 (5 bases each). CDR3 length: 11 residues. Trimming cost V 4 bases and J 9 bases, with 7 bases left between them. Germline CDR1 and CDR2: MNHEY and SMNVEV (reference sequence). This CDR3 is CASSSRGEQFF. The CDR3 nucleotides are TGTGCCAGCAGTTCGAGGGGTGAGCAGTTCTTC.

At least ten counts were recorded for this clonotype. This chain uses TRBV11-1 with TRBJ2-7; 7 positions agree with TRBD1. The trim removed 4 bases at V and 0 bases at J, leaving 12 bases unmatched. This CDR3 has 17 residues. Germline lookup yields CDR1 SGHAT and CDR2 FQDESV (reference sequence). Written as DNA, the CDR3 is TGTGCCAGCAGCTCTCGACAGGGCCGGCCCCTCTCCTACGAGCAGTACTTC. This encodes CASSSRQGRPLSYEQYF. The entire variable domain, with the rest obtained from reference TRBV11-1 and TRBJ2-7, is as follows: EAEVAQSPRYKITEKSQAVAFWCDPISGHATLYWYRQILGQGPELLVQFQDESVVDDSQLPKDRFSAERLKGVDSTLKIQPAELGDSAMYLCASSSRQGRPLSYEQYFGPGTRLTVT.

This clonotype has ten or more counts. This chain joins TRBV27 and TRBJ1-2, with D perhaps TRBD1 (6 bases). Trimming took 3 bases from V and 5 from J, leaving 16 bases between them. Germline V CDR1 and CDR2: MNHEY, SMNVEV (reference sequence). This CDR3 comprises 15 residues. The CDR3 bases are TGTGCCAGCAGTTTTGGGGCCCGGGGGCGGTATGGCTACACCTTC. Protein sequence: CASSFGARGRYGYTF.

This clonotype was found a few times. The chain carries TRBV13 and TRBJ1-1, with 9 nucleotides matching TRBD1. There are 17 residues in the CDR3. Germline CDR1 and CDR2: PRHDT and FYEKMQ (reference sequence). Trimming removed 2 bases from V and 7 bases from J; junction bases left unmatched: 14. The CDR3: CASSLTSLTGGVSEAFF. The CDR3 DNA sequence: TGTGCCAGCAGCTTAACGTCTCTGACAGGGGGAGTCAGTGAAGCTTTCTTT.

Worth noting for this clonotype: A much larger clone is a single base away; this may be a read error. V usage is TRBV5-1 and J usage is TRBJ2-3; D gene ambiguous. This CDR3 has 15 residues. Germline assignment: CDR1 SGHRS and CDR2 YFSETQ. Deletions cut 2 bases from V and 0 bases from J, with 10 bases between. This CDR3 is CASSLYATSTDTQYF. The CDR3 DNA reads TGCGCCAGCAGCTTATACGCCACTAGCACAGATACGCAGTATTTT.

The chain links TRBV12-3 or TRBV12-4 to TRBJ2-7; the match to TRBD2 covers 7 bases. The V gene end was trimmed by 8 bases and the J gene end by 0 bases; junction bases not matched to a gene: 4. This CDR3 is built from 13 residues. CDR3 protein: CASGASGSYEQYF. The CDR3 DNA sequence: TGTGCCAGCGGGGCTAGCGGCTCCTACGAGCAGTACTTC.

This clonotype occurred a few times. V usage is TRBV12-3 or TRBV12-4 and J usage is TRBJ1-2; D not resolved. V was pared by 5 bases and J by 5 bases, with 15 bases between. The CDR3 is made up of 14 amino acids. The CDR3 DNA sequence: TGTGCCAGCAGTACGCAGTCCTCTTGGTATGGCTACACCTTC. Translated, it gives CASSTQSSWYGYTF.

This clonotype was counted between two and nine times. The J gene is TRBJ1-5, the V gene TRBV20-1; D uncertain. The CDR3 runs to 13 residues. CDR1 is DFQATT, CDR2 SNEGSKA, per germline (reference sequence). V lost 4 bases and J lost 1, with 8 bases in between. The CDR3 region is CSANRMSNQPQHF. The CDR3 region has the DNA TGCAGTGCTAACCGGATGAGCAATCAGCCCCAGCATTTT.

This chain connects TRBV7-2 to TRBJ2-3; 8 bases are a match to TRBD2. V shed 2 bases, J shed 1 base, and the junction held 5 bases outside the gene matches. The germline CDR1 and CDR2 sequences are SGHTA and FQGNSA. This CDR3 region has 16 residues. The CDR3 region is CASSLMNGRGTDTQYF. The CDR3 DNA reads as TGTGCCAGCAGCTTAATGAACGGGAGGGGCACAGATACGCAGTATTTT.

This clonotype was observed many times. The V and J genes are TRBV2 and TRBJ2-3, with D unclear. CDR3 length: 11 amino acids. Trimming shortened V by 6 bases and J by 6 bases, and 7 bases separated the two germline ends. Germline-derived CDR1 and CDR2 are SNHLY and FYNNEI. The CDR3 region has the DNA TGTGCCAGCAGCGTCGGGGATACGCAGTATTTT. Translated, it gives CASSVGDTQYF.

This clonotype appeared a single time. The genes are TRBV19 and TRBJ1-5, with D hard to call. V lost 10 bases and J lost 2, with 12 bases in between. CDR1 is LNHDA and CDR2 is SQIVND in the germline V gene (reference sequence). The CDR3 is 13 amino acids. The CDR3 sequence: CATGDRRNQPQHF. The CDR3 region has the DNA TGTGCCACCGGAGACCGCCGCAATCAGCCCCAGCATTTT.

This clonotype has a count of ten or more. The chain uses TRBV18 and TRBJ1-5; 7 positions match TRBD1. The junction had 1 base not matched to a gene; V was cut back by 5 bases and J by 0 bases. The CDR3 loop spans 14 amino acids. Germline lookup yields CDR1 KGHSH and CDR2 LQKENI. CDR3 in DNA: TGTGCCAGCTCAGACAGGGATAGCAATCAGCCCCAGCATTTT. This gives the protein CASSDRDSNQPQHF.

The rearrangement joins TRBV12-3 or TRBV12-4 to TRBJ2-7; the match to TRBD2 covers 16 bases. The ends lost 6 bases at V and 9 bases at J; junction bases unmatched: 11. The CDR3 totals 16 residues. CDR3 protein: CASSSTGTSGRARQYF. CDR3 nucleotides: TGTGCCAGCAGCTCGACCGGGACTAGCGGGAGGGCCAGGCAGTACTTC.

This clonotype was seen at least ten times. The rearrangement joins TRBV12-5 to TRBJ2-1; D perhaps matches TRBD2 (5 bases). This CDR3 is 11 amino acids long. The V and J ends lost 6 bases and 10 bases respectively, with 10 bases between them. CDR1 is LGHNT, CDR2 FRNRAP, per germline. This chain's CDR3 is CASGSGGEQFF. CDR3 sequence (DNA): TGTGCTAGTGGGTCCGGCGGGGAGCAGTTCTTC.